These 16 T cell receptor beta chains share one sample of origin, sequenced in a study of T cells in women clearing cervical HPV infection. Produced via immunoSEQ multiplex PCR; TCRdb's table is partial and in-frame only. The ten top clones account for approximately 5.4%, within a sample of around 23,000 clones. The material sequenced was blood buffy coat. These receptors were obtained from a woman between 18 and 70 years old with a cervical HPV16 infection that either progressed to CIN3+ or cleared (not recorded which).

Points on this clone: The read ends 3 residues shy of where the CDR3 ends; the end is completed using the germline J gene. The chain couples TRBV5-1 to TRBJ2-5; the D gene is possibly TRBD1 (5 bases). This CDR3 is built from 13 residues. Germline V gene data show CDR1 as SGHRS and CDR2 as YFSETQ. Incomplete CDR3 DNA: TGCGCCAGCAGCTGGATGGACACAGATACC. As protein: CASSWMDTDT. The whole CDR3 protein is CASSWMDTDTQYF.

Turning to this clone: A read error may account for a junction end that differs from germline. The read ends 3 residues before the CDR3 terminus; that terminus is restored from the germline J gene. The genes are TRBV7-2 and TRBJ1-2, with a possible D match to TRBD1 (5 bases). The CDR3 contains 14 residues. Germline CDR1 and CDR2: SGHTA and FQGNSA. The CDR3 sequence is CASSVARVSYDYTF. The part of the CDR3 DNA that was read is TGTGCCAGCAGCGTAGCCAGGGTCTCCTACGAC.

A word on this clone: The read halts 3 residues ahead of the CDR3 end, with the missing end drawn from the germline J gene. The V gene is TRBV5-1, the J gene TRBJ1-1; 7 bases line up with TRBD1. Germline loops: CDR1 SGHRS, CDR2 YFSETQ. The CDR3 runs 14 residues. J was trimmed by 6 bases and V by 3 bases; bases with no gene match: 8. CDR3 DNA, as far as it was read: TGCGCCAGCAGCTCTCAGACAGGGACCCCTGAA. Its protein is CASSSQTGTPE. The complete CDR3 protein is CASSSQTGTPEAFF.

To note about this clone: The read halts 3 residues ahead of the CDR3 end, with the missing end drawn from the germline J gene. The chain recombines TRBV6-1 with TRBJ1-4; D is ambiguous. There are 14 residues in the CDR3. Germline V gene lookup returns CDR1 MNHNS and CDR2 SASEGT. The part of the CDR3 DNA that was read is TGTGCCAGCAGTGAACAGACTTATAATTCACCA. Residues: CASSEQTYNSP. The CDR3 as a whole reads CASSEQTYNSPLFF.

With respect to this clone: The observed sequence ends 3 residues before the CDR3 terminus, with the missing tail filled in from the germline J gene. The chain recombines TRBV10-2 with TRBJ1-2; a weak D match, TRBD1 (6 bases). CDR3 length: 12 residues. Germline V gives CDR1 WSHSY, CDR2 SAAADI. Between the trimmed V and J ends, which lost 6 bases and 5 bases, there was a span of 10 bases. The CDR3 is CASRDSRYGYTF. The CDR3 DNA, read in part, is TGCGCCAGCAGGGACAGTCGGTATGGC.

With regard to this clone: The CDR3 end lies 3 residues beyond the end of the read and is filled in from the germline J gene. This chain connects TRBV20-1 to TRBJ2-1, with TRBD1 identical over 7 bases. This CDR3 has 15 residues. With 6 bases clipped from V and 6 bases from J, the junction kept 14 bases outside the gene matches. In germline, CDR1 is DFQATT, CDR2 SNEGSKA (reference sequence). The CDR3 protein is CSAIQGVRLGNEQFF. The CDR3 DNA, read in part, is TGCAGTGCCATCCAGGGGGTCAGATTGGGCAATGAG.

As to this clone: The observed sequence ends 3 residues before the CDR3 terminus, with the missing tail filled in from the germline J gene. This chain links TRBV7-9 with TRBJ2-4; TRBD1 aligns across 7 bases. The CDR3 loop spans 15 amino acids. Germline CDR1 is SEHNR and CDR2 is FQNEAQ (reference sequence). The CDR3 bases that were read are TGTGCCAGCAGCCCCGGGACAGCCGCTAACTATGGT. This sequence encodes CASSPGTAANYG. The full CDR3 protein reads CASSPGTAANYGQYF. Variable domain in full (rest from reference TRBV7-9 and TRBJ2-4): DTGVSQNPRHKITKRGQNVTFRCDPISEHNRLYWYRQTLGQGPEFLTYFQNEAQLEKSRLLSDRFSAERPKGSFSTLEIQRTEQGDSAMYLCASSPGTAANYGQYFGAGTRLSVL.

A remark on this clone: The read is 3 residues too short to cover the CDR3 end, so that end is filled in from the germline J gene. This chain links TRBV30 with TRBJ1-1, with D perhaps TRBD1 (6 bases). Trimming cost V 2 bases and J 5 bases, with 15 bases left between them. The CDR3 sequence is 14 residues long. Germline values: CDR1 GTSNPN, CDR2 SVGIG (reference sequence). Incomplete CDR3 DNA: TGTGCCTGGAGTAAGGGGGGGGCTGGAACTGAA. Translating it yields CAWSKGGAGTE. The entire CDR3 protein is CAWSKGGAGTEAFF.

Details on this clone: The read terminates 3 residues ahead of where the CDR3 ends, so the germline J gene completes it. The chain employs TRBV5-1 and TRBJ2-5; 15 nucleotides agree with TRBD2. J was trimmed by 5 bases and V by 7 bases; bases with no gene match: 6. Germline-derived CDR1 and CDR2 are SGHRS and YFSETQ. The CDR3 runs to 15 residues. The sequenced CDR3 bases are TGCGCCAGCGGGACTAGCGGGAGGTCCGAGGAGACC. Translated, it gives CASGTSGRSEET. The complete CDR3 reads CASGTSGRSEETQYF.

The sequenced part of the CDR3 DNA is TGTGCCAGCAGCGTAGCCGTGATGGTAGCTGGGGGGTACAATGAG. Protein product: CASSVAVMVAGGYNE. The full CDR3 protein reads CASSVAVMVAGGYNEQFF. The chain links TRBV9 to TRBJ2-1, with D tentatively TRBD2 (6 bases). The read halts 3 residues ahead of the CDR3 end, with the missing end drawn from the germline J gene. V shed 0 bases and J shed 4 bases, with 20 bases lying between them. CDR1 is SGDLS and CDR2 is YYNGEE in the germline V gene. The CDR3 runs to 18 residues.

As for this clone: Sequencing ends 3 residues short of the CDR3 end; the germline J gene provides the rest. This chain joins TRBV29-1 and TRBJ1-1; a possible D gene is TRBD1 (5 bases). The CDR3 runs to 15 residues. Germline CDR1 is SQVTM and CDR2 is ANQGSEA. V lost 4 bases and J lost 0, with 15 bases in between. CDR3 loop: CSVGVSGAMNTEAFF. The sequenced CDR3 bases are TGCAGCGTTGGGGTTTCTGGGGCAATGAACACTGAA.

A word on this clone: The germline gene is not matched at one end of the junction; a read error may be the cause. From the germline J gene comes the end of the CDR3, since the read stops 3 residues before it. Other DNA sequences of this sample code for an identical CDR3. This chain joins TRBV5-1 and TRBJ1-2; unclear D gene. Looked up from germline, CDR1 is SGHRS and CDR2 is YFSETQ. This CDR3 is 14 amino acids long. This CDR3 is CASSLIGSGYGYTF. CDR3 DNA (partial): TGCGCCAGCAGCTTGATCGGGTCTGGGTATGGT.

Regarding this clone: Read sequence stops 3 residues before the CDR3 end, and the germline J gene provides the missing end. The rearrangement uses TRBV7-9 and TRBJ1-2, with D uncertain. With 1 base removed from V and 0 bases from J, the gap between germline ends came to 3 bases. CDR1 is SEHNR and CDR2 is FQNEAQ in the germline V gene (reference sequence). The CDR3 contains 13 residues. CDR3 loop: CASSLDTNYGYTF. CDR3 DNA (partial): TGTGCCAGCAGCTTAGACACTAACTATGGC. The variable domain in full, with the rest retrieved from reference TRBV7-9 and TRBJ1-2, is DTGVSQNPRHKITKRGQNVTFRCDPISEHNRLYWYRQTLGQGPEFLTYFQNEAQLEKSRLLSDRFSAERPKGSFSTLEIQRTEQGDSAMYLCASSLDTNYGYTFGSGTRLTVV.

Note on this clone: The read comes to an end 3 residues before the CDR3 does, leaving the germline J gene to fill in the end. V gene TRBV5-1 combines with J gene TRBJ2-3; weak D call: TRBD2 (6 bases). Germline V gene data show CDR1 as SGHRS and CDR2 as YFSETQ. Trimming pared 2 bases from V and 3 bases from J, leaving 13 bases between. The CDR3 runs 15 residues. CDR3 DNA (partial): TGCGCCAGCAGCTTTGCGGGAAGTGGAACAGATACG. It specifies CASSFAGSGTDT. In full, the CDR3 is CASSFAGSGTDTQYF.

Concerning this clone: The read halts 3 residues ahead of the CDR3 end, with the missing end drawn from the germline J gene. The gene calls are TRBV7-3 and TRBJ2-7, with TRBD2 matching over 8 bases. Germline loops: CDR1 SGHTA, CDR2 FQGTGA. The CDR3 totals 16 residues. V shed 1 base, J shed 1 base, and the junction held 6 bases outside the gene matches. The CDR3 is CASSLILAGLSYEQYF. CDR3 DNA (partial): TGTGCCAGCAGCTTAATATTAGCGGGGCTTTCCTACGAG.

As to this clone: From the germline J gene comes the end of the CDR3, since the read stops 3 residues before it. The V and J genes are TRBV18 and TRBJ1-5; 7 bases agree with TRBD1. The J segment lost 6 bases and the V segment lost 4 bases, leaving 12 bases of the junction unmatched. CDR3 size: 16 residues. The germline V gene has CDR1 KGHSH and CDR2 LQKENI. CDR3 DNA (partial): TGTGCCAGCTCACGATTACCGCGACAGGGTTTTCAGCCC. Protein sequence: CASSRLPRQGFQP. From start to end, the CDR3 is CASSRLPRQGFQPQHF. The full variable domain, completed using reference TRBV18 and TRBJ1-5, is NAGVMQNPRHLVRRRGQEARLRCSPMKGHSHVYWYRQLPEEGLKFMVYLQKENIIDESGMPKERFSAEFPKEGPSILRIQQVVRGDSAAYFCASSRLPRQGFQPQHFGDGTRLSIL.